This TCR beta chain derives from a study of type 1 regulatory T cells. Study-level background: T-allo10 is a Tr1-enriched, alloantigen-specific CD4 T cell product made in vitro.

A few counts support this clonotype. The germline V and J ends were trimmed by 8 bases and 10 bases, with 18 bases remaining between them. This CDR3 is built from 13 residues. Germline CDR1 SQVTM, CDR2 ANQGSEA. TCRdb reprocessed the reads via MiXCR and lists one record per CDR3 protein. The sample lists some 90,000 distinct CDR3 sequences, roughly a third seen once, with 2% to 2.5% in the top ten. Sequenced input: CD4+ T cells, either the whole sample or a sorted fraction (not recorded which). This sequence originates from a human donor in good health. V and J are TRBV29-1 and TRBJ1-6, with D possibly being TRBD1 (5 bases). The CDR3 DNA is TGCAGCACCCGGGACTCGAGAGGGTCACCCCTCCACTTT. It encodes CSTRDSRGSPLHF.